These T cell receptor beta chains were read from a single sample in a study of radiotherapy plus CTLA-4 blockade in lung cancer. Assay: immunoSEQ multiplex PCR; the TCRdb copy retains only in-frame clones and omits some. The sample shows 90,000 to 100,000 clones, roughly 79% of them seen only once. The sample here was peripheral blood, taken from a patient treated with radiotherapy plus ipilimumab. These receptors were taken from a human donor with non-small cell lung cancer who had a partial response to radiotherapy plus ipilimumab. Some clones in this sample may be carry-over from other donors' samples. The CDR3 runs from the conserved cysteine through the conserved F or W. D genes are given only for firm matches. Clone size is given for some rows only: seen once, a few or many times, or a class if the clone is expanded.

j_gene | v_gene | d_gene | abundance | CDR3nt | CDR3aa
TRBJ2-7 | TRBV19 | . | few | TGTGCCAGTAGGTCAGGACAGCACTCCTACGAGCAGTACTTC | CASRSGQHSYEQYF
TRBJ2-1 | TRBV5-4 | . | . | TGTGCCAGCAGCGAGGACATAAGCTCCTACAATGAGCAGTTCTTC | CASSEDISSYNEQFF
TRBJ2-2 | TRBV5-1 | . | . | TGCGCCAGCAGCTTGGGACAGAACACCGGGGAGCTGTTTTTT | CASSLGQNTGELFF
TRBJ1-5 | TRBV13 | . | . | TGTGCCAGCAGTAAGGGGCCGGGTCAGCCCCAGCATTTT | CASSKGPGQPQHF
TRBJ2-1 | TRBV29-1 | . | . | TGCAGCGTTGAAGTACCCCCGGTTGAGCAGTTCTTC | CSVEVPPVEQFF
TRBJ2-3 | TRBV5-8 | TRBD1 | . | TGTGCCAGCAGCTTTTCCTTGGGACAGAGGGCAGATACGCAGTATTTT | CASSFSLGQRADTQYF
TRBJ2-2 | TRBV7-2 | TRBD2 | few | TGTGCCAGCAGCGAAGGTTGGGAGGGTGAGCTGTTTTTT | CASSEGWEGELFF
TRBJ2-1 | TRBV10-1 | . | . | TGCGCCAGCAGTGAAACAGGTGCCGGGCGTGAGCAGTTCTTC | CASSETGAGREQFF
TRBJ1-2 | TRBV6-4 | TRBD1 | . | TGTGCCAGCAGTGTTCTAGGGGGCACCGATGGCTACACCTTC | CASSVLGGTDGYTF
TRBJ1-1 | TRBV19 | TRBD1 | . | TGTGCCAGTAGCAGAACCCGGACAGGGGTTAACACTGAAGCTTTCTTT | CASSRTRTGVNTEAFF
TRBJ2-5 | TRBV5-1 | TRBD1 | . | TGCGCCAGCAGCTTCGCTACCGGGACAGGGGAGGGAGAGACCCAGTACTTC | CASSFATGTGEGETQYF
TRBJ2-2 | TRBV7-3 | TRBD2 | . | TGTGCCAGCAGCTTCGCGGGAGGGACCAACACCGGGGAGCTGTTTTTT | CASSFAGGTNTGELFF
TRBJ2-7 | TRBV7-3 | . | . | TGTGCCAGCAGCACAGACAGTAGCGAGCAGTACTTC | CASSTDSSEQYF
TRBJ1-1 | TRBV6-1 | TRBD1 | . | TGTGCCAGCAGTGAGTTCTTCGGGACAGGTCTGTTT | CASSEFFGTGLF
TRBJ1-6 | TRBV6-1 | TRBD1 | . | TGTGCCAGCAGTTCGACAGGGCCCAATTCACCCCTCCACTTT | CASSSTGPNSPLHF
TRBJ2-1 | TRBV7-4 | TRBD2 | . | TGTGCCAGCAGCTTAGAAGGGACTAGACTCTACAATGAGCAGTTCTTC | CASSLEGTRLYNEQFF
TRBJ2-3 | TRBV7-2 | . | . | TGTGCCAGCAGCTTAGCGGGCGTAGATACGCAGTATTTT | CASSLAGVDTQYF
TRBJ1-2 | TRBV6-6 | . | few | TGTGCCAGCACCCAATCCGCGGGGGGCGATGGCTACACCTTC | CASTQSAGGDGYTF
TRBJ1-5 | TRBV5-8 | . | few | TGTGCCAGCAGCAGAGGGATAGGATCCTATCAGCCCCAGCATTTT | CASSRGIGSYQPQHF
TRBJ1-4 | TRBV19 | . | . | TGTGCCAGTAGTATTAGGAGACCTGAAAAACTGTTTTTT | CASSIRRPEKLFF
TRBJ2-1 | TRBV5-5 | . | . | TGTGCCAGCAGCGGGGGCGGGGGTTACAATGAGCAGTTCTTC | CASSGGGGYNEQFF
TRBJ2-7 | TRBV21-1 | . | . | TGTGCCAGCAGCAAAAAGAGGCTAGCGGGGAGCTCCTACGAGCAGTACTTC | CASSKKRLAGSSYEQYF
TRBJ2-1 | TRBV19 | . | . | TGTGCCAGTAGTCTTAATAGCGATTCCTACAATGAGCAGTTCTTC | CASSLNSDSYNEQFF
TRBJ2-7 | TRBV4-1 | . | . | TGCGCCAGCAGCCAAGATGGTCTACTAGCCACCTACGAGCAGTACTTC | CASSQDGLLATYEQYF
TRBJ2-2 | TRBV19 | TRBD1 | . | TGTGCCAGTAGTCTATCTCCCGTGCAGGGGGCGCTGAGCACCGGGGAGCTGTTTTTT | CASSLSPVQGALSTGELFF